The T cell receptor (beta chain) described here comes from a study of blood T cell repertoires in COVID-19 (TCRdb year 2020). Notes on the research overall: Collaborator samples came from the United States, Italy and Spain and covered acute and convalescent phases of COVID-19. The material from the prospective study consisted of cDNA or gDNA derived from T cells, B-cell-depleted T cells, or PBMCs. The samples were drawn from the first 160 participants of the ongoing ImmuneRACE study and from about 1,200 subjects provided by 6 global collaborators. The sample metadata nearly always contained a de-identified subject ID, COVID-19 status, age in years and sex. The repertoires were released in a freely available public database intended as a resource for research on the immune response to SARS-CoV-2. Subjects who had been exposed to COVID-19, were actively infected with it, or had recovered from it provided the deeply sampled blood TCRbeta repertoires that made up the dataset. Where available, HLA class I and class II types were taken from metadata supplied by the sample provider and were not determined by assay-based typing. Broad study findings and their caveats: The quantity of clinical and demographic metadata differed by source and by participant and was supplied without curation.

Participants in the prospective study were aged about 18 to 95 years, lived in 20 to 30 United States geographic areas, and enrolled through a virtual design. In the prospective study, cohorts were assigned on the basis of participant-reported clinical history obtained from a screening survey and a study questionnaire. Recovered participants in ImmuneRACE Cohort 3 were defined by two consecutive negative NP/OP PCR tests, clearance by a healthcare professional, or resolution of symptoms. Mobile phlebotomists in the prospective study collected whole blood, serum and a nasopharyngeal or oropharyngeal swab from every participant. Participants in the prospective study had the option to provide additional blood draws and questionnaires over a roughly two-month period. Blood samples from the prospective study were shipped frozen or at room temperature prior to DNA extraction. The immunoSEQ Assay, a bias-controlled multiplex PCR, was used to amplify TCRbeta CDR3 regions from genomic DNA. Processing in the source paper ran as follows. The number of nucleated cells in each sample was estimated from the amplification of reference gene primers within the assay. To quantify the absolute abundance of each unique TCRbeta CDR3 rearrangement, sequence reads were collapsed and filtered. For each sample, productive Simpson clonality was calculated by taking the square root of Simpson's diversity index across productive rearrangements. Drawn from immuneACCESS, this table holds only the in-frame rearrangements with V and J called that TCRdb kept. Clones are partly lost; checked studies trace under half to an unresolved V gene and leave the rest unexplained. V and J calls and clone size are given by that table; D and trimming were obtained from the DNA. The sample includes more than 300,000 clones, with around nine tenths observed a single time. The ten largest make up about 1.1% of the sample.

V is shortened by 1 base, J by 2 bases, and the region joining them spans 18 bases. According to the germline V gene, CDR1 reads SGHTA and CDR2 reads FQGNSA. The CDR3 numbers 18 residues from cysteine through phenylalanine. Only the CDR3 portion is preserved as DNA: 54 bases, with reading frame beginning at the first base. Note on this clone: Which antigen it targets is not known. One base away there is no much larger clone; base qualities are not given.

The chain is assembled from TRBV7-2 and TRBJ2-1; a tentative D match to TRBD2 spans 7 bases. Sequenced material: PBMCs or T cells enriched from blood (not recorded which). The sequence was collected from a woman between 18 and 29 years old who had recovered from COVID-19. CDR3 region: CASSLGSGGLRAYNEQFF. The DNA reads as follows: TGTGCCAGCAGCTTAGGGTCGGGGGGCCTAAGAGCCTACAATGAGCAGTTCTTC.